This TCR beta chain comes out of a study of blood T cell repertoires in COVID-19. The wider study: The United States, Italy and Spain supplied acute and convalescent COVID-19 samples.

This CDR3 contains 13 residues. J was trimmed by 5 bases and V by 8 bases; bases with no gene match: 5. Germline assignment: CDR1 SNHLY and CDR2 FYNNEI. The protocol was immunoSEQ multiplex PCR, while the TCRdb copy is restricted to in-frame clones and leaves out a portion. This table holds 250,000 to 300,000 clones, around nine tenths found once. Patients from Seattle were sampled longitudinally, starting during active infection. Input material: peripheral blood. This TCR was sampled from a woman younger than 45 with COVID-19, enrolled during active disease. This rearrangement joins TRBV2 to TRBJ1-5; 8 bases map to TRBD1. This CDR3 reads CASAGTGDQPQHF. As DNA, the CDR3 is TGTGCCAGCGCCGGGACAGGTGATCAGCCCCAGCATTTT.